This TCR beta chain was retrieved from a study of shared clonotypes between healthy human individuals. Germline CDR1 SEHNR, CDR2 FQNEAQ (reference sequence). V lost 0 bases to trimming and J lost 7 bases; unmatched junction nucleotides: 7. This CDR3 spans 16 amino acids. Sequencing was performed with immunoSEQ multiplex PCR; in TCRdb, only in-frame clones are kept and a portion is missing. Of about 600,000 clones detected, about 98% appear once; the ten largest clones hold 0.3%. Naive CD8 cells were CD45RO-negative, positively selected for CCR7, excluding terminally differentiated effector memory CD45RA+ cells. Overall study results and limits: Sampling involved blood alone; tissue repertoires likely differ.

For this clone: Antigen specificity is unknown.

The specimen sequenced was naive CD8+ T cells sorted from blood. The sequence derives from a man aged 25 to 40 in good health. The chain carries TRBV7-9 and TRBJ2-7, with 12 positions matching TRBD1. The CDR3 DNA is TGTGCCAGCAGCTTAGCCGAAGGGACAGGGGGCCGAGAGCAGTACTTC. Its protein product is CASSLAEGTGGREQYF. The variable domain in full, completed from reference TRBV7-9 and TRBJ2-7, reads DTGVSQNPRHKITKRGQNVTFRCDPISEHNRLYWYRQTLGQGPEFLTYFQNEAQLEKSRLLSDRFSAERPKGSFSTLEIQRTEQGDSAMYLCASSLAEGTGGREQYFGPGTRLTVT.